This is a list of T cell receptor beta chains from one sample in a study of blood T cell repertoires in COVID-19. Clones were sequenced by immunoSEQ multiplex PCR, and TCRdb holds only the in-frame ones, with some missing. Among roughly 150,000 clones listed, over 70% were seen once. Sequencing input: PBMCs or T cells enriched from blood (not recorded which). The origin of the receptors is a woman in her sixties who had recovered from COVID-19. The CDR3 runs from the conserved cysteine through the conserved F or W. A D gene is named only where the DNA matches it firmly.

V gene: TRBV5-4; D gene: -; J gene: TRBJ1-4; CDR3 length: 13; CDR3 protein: CASSSGQGEKLFF
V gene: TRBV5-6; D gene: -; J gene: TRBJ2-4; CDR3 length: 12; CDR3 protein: CASSLNRNIQYF
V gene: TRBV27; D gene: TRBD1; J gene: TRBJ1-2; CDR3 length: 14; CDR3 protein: CATSQGDFRYGYTF
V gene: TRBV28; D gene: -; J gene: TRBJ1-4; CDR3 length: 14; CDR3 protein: CATYGGGFFEKLFF
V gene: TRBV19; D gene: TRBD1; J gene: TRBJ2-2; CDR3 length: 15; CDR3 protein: CATDQGTGDNGELFF
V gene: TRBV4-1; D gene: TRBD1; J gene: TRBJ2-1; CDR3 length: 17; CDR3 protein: CASSQVFDRGFYNEQFF
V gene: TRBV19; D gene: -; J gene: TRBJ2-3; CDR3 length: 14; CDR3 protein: CASSSLGGTDTQYF
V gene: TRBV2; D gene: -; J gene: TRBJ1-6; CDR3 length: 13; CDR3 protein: CASSDRLNSPLHF
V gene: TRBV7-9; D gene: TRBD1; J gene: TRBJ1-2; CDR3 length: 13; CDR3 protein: CASSFTTGRGYTF
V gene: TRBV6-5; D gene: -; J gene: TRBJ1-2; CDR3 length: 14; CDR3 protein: CASSYSSLLNGYTF
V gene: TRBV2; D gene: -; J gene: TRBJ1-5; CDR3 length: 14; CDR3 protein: CASSAQGINQPQHF
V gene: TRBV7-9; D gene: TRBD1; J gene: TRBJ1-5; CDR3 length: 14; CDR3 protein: CASSGQGGNQPQHF
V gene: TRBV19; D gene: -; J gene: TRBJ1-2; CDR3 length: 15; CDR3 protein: CASSIPYDRIYGYTF
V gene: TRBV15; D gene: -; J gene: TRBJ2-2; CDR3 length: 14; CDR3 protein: CATAQGSDTGELFF
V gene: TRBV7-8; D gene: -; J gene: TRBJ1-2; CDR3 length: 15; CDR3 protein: CASSLGQQPIYGYTF
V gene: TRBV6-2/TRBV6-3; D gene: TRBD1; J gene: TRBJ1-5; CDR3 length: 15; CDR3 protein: CASSLTGFGNQPQHF
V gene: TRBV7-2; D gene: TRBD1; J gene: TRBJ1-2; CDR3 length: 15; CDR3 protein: CASSLGWDRAGGYTF
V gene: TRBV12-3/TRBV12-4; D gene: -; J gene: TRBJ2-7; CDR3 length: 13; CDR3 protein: CASSLLSGYEQYF
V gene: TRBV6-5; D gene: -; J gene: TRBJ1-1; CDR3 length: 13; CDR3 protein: CASSYGEGTEAFF
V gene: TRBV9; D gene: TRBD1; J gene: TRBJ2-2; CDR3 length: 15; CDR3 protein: CASSSQGANTGELFF
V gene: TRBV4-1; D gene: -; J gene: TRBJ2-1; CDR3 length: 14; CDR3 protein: CASSLNPPAGNQFF
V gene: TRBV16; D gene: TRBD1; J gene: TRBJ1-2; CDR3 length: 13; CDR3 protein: CASSSSGGHGYTF
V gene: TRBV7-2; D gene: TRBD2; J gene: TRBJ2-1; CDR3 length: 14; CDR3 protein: CASSYLAGDNEQFF
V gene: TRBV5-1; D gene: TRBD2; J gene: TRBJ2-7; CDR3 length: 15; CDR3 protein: CASSLVSGVDYEQYF
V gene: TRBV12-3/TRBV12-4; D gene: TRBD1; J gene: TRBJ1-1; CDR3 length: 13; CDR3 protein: CASSYRGDTEAFF
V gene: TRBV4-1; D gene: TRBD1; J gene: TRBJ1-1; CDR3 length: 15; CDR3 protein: CASSRGGGAGTEAFF
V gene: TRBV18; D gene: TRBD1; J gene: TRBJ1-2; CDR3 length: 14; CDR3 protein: CASTQGAANYGYTF
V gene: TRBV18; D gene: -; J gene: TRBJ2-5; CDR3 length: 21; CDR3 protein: CASSPRPLAGLARSEEETQYF
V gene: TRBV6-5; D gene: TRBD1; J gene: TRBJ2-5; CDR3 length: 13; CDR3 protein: CASRTGGRETQYF
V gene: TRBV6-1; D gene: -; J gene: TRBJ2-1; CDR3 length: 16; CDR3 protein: CASSEALTDSYNEQFF
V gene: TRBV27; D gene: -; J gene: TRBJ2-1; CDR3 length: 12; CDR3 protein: CASMTFRDEQFF
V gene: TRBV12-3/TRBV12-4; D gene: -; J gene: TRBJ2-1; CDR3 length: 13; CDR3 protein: CASSWDNFNEQFF